A selection of T cell receptor beta chains follows, all from one sample in a study of blood T cells in healthy people across ages. TCRdb reprocessed the 5' RACE reads with MiXCR, giving one entry per CDR3 protein. The sample yields approximately 1,000,000 distinct CDR3 sequences, around 43% seen once. What was sequenced was blood. Receptors were obtained from a woman in her sixties or seventies in good health. The CDR3 runs from the conserved cysteine through the conserved F or W. The order of the fields is V gene, D gene, J gene, clone size, CDR3 length, CDR3 DNA, CDR3 protein. A D gene is named only where the DNA matches it firmly. Clone size is stated in some rows and not others, as once, few, many or a class when expanded.

>TRBV27|TRBD2|TRBJ2-7|few|16
TGTGCCAGCAGTTCCTCGGTGCGGGAGGCGTCCTACGAGCAGTACTTC
CASSSSVREASYEQYF
>TRBV6-5|.|TRBJ2-2|.|14
TGTGCCAGCACCAGACTAGGGAGTATCGGGGAGCTGTTTTTT
CASTRLGSIGELFF
>TRBV7-9|.|TRBJ2-1|few|18
TGTGCCAGCAGCTTTCTGGCGGAAACTACAGAATCCTACAATGAGCAGTTCTTC
CASSFLAETTESYNEQFF
>TRBV18|.|TRBJ1-1|.|15
TGTGCCAGCTCACCACCTACAGGGCAAAACACTGAAGCTTTCTTT
CASSPPTGQNTEAFF
>TRBV20-1|.|TRBJ1-6|many|16
TGCAGTGCTAGAGATGGGGGGCAAACCTATAATTCACCCCTCCACTTT
CSARDGGQTYNSPLHF
>TRBV7-2|TRBD2|TRBJ2-4|few|16
TGTGCCAGCAGCCTTCGGGGGGGGCCCGGGATAAACATTCAGTACTTC
CASSLRGGPGINIQYF
>TRBV9|.|TRBJ2-5|.|14
TGTGCCAGCAGCGTAGACGAGGGTCAAGAGATCCAGTACTTC
CASSVDEGQEIQYF
>TRBV4-1|.|TRBJ1-1|few|13
TGCGCCAGCAGCCAAGCAGGGTTGACTGAAGCTTTCTTT
CASSQAGLTEAFF
>TRBV29-1|TRBD1|TRBJ2-5|many|13
TGCAGCGTCGGGACAGGGCTACGAGAGACCCAGTACTTC
CSVGTGLRETQYF
>TRBV4-1|.|TRBJ1-1|.|18
TGCGCCAGCAGCCCCCTTCGGGTTGGGGGACAACCAGGGACTGAAGCTTTCTTT
CASSPLRVGGQPGTEAFF
>TRBV7-9|TRBD1|TRBJ2-7|.|14
TGTGCCAGCAGCATTCCGGGACAGTCCTACGAGCAGTACTTC
CASSIPGQSYEQYF
>TRBV28|TRBD2|TRBJ2-3|.|15
TGTGCCAGCGCCGGCGGGAGGGCCGGCACAGATACGCAGTATTTT
CASAGGRAGTDTQYF
>TRBV10-2|.|TRBJ2-7|.|15
TGCGCCAGCAGTGAGTCTGCGAGGGGTGTTTGGGAGCAGTACTTC
CASSESARGVWEQYF
>TRBV20-1|.|TRBJ2-4|.|16
TGCAGTGCTAGAGATATCGGGGCCCGATTAAAAAACATTCAGTACTTC
CSARDIGARLKNIQYF
>TRBV27|.|TRBJ2-1|.|15
TGTGCCAGCAGTTCCGGGCCGAGCTCCTACAATGAGCAGTTCTTC
CASSSGPSSYNEQFF
>TRBV28|TRBD1|TRBJ1-2|.|17
TGTGCCAGCAGTTTCCCGGGACAGGGTGGTTTCCTCCATGGCTACACCTTC
CASSFPGQGGFLHGYTF
>TRBV30|TRBD2|TRBJ2-3|few|15
TGTGCCTGGAGTTTGGGACTAGCGGACACAGATACGCAGTATTTT
CAWSLGLADTDTQYF
>TRBV29-1|.|TRBJ2-1|few|14
TGCAGCGTTGAGAGGGAGTACTCCTACAATGAGCAGTTCTTC
CSVEREYSYNEQFF
>TRBV6-5|TRBD1|TRBJ1-2|.|18
TGTGCCAGCAGTTACTCGGGCCGGACAGGCTCGCCCACCTATGGCTACACCTTC
CASSYSGRTGSPTYGYTF
>TRBV11-1|TRBD2|TRBJ2-1|.|15
TGTGCCAGCAGCTCCCTTAGCGGGAACTACAATGAGCAGTTCTTC
CASSSLSGNYNEQFF
>TRBV6-1|TRBD2|TRBJ2-7|.|18
TGTGCCAGCAGTCGGGGACAGAGCACCGGGACTAGCTTGAGCGAGCAGTACTTC
CASSRGQSTGTSLSEQYF
>TRBV7-9|.|TRBJ2-7|few|13
TGTGCCAGCACTGACTACAGCTCCTACGAGCAGTACTTC
CASTDYSSYEQYF
>TRBV14|TRBD1|TRBJ1-4|.|14
TGTGCCAGCAGCCAAGACGAGACAGGGAGGCAACTGTTTTTT
CASSQDETGRQLFF
>TRBV20-1|.|TRBJ2-7|.|14
TGCAGTGCTAGATCACCCACGGGGGCCTACGAGCAGTACTTC
CSARSPTGAYEQYF
>TRBV27|.|TRBJ2-3|.|11
TGTGCCAGCGGCCCTCTAGATACGCAGTATTTT
CASGPLDTQYF
>TRBV28|.|TRBJ2-4|few|11
TGTGCCAGCAGTTCGAGAGAGATTCAGTACTTC
CASSSREIQYF
>TRBV7-3|.|TRBJ2-7|.|14
TGTGCCAGCAGCTTAACCCAGGGGCCCTACGGGCAGTACTTC
CASSLTQGPYGQYF
>TRBV25-1|.|TRBJ1-1|many|17
TGTGCCAGCAGCGTCTTGGGATTATCAGGGATGAACACTGAAGCTTTCTTT
CASSVLGLSGMNTEAFF
>TRBV30|TRBD2|TRBJ2-5|.|15
TGTGCCTGGAGTGTAAGCACTAGCGGGGGAGAGACCCAGTACTTC
CAWSVSTSGGETQYF
>TRBV20-1|TRBD2|TRBJ2-3|few|15
TGCAGTGCTTCCCTAGCGGGAGGGTGGACAGATACGCAGTATTTT
CSASLAGGWTDTQYF
>TRBV7-6|.|TRBJ1-4|.|15
TGTGCCAGCAGCTTAGTCAGGAGTTTCAATGAAAAACTGTTTTTT
CASSLVRSFNEKLFF
>TRBV6-5|.|TRBJ2-7|few|14
TGTGCCAGCAGTTACCTTGGCGGGACCTACGAGCAGTACTTC
CASSYLGGTYEQYF
>TRBV20-1|.|TRBJ2-7|few|15
TGCAGTGCCATCGTAGATGGGGAGACCCCCTACGAGCAGTACTTC
CSAIVDGETPYEQYF
>TRBV28|.|TRBJ1-5|.|15
TGTGCCAGCATCCCGGGGAGTGAGGTCAATCAGCCCCAGCATTTT
CASIPGSEVNQPQHF
>TRBV12-3/TRBV12-4|.|TRBJ2-5|.|11
TGTGCCAGCACCCACTCAGGAGAGCAGTACTTC
CASTHSGEQYF
>TRBV20-1|.|TRBJ2-1|.|16
TGCAGTGCTAGATCCACGATGGCGGGACCCTACAATGAGCAGTTCTTC
CSARSTMAGPYNEQFF
>TRBV7-2|.|TRBJ1-5|.|15
TGTGCCAGCAGCTTAGTCCCAGGGGCTAATCAGCCCCAGCATTTT
CASSLVPGANQPQHF
>TRBV27|TRBD1|TRBJ2-7|.|13
TGTGCCAGCAGCGACAGGGGTGCAGGGGAGCAGTACTTC
CASSDRGAGEQYF
>TRBV20-1|TRBD2|TRBJ2-7|once|14
TGCAGTGCTAGACCGCGGGAGGGCCTCGACGAGCAGTACTTC
CSARPREGLDEQYF
>TRBV20-1|.|TRBJ2-2|many|12
TGCAGTGCTCAAACCTCCCCTGGCGAGCTGTTTTTT
CSAQTSPGELFF
>TRBV15|.|TRBJ2-7|.|13
TGTGCCACCAGCAGGACCGACATCTACGAGCAGTACTTC
CATSRTDIYEQYF
>TRBV10-3|.|TRBJ1-5|few|15
TGTGCCATCAGTGGAGATGAGGGGGTAACTCAGCCCCAGCATTTT
CAISGDEGVTQPQHF
>TRBV29-1|.|TRBJ2-7|.|15
TGCAGCGTTGAACCGACGGCCCGCTCCTACAATGAGCAGTACTTC
CSVEPTARSYNEQYF
>TRBV5-1|TRBD2|TRBJ2-1|.|15
TGCGCCAGCAGCCCGGGACTAGCGGGAGTGGATGGGCAGTTCTTC
CASSPGLAGVDGQFF